The 19 T cell receptor beta chains below come from one sample, sequenced in a study of T cells in Graves' hyperthyroidism and ophthalmopathy. There were TCR beta CDR3 regions amplified from RNA transcripts. TCR CDR3 regions were first amplified by RT-PCR with HTBI primers. TCRdb itself ran the multiplex PCR reads through MiXCR, one entry per CDR3 protein. The sample consists of around 340,000 distinct CDR3 sequences, roughly 15% of them appearing once. What was sequenced was blood. The receptor set was obtained from a man aged 25-45 years with Graves' hyperthyroidism.

This clonotype showed up many times. The chain employs TRBV11-2 and TRBJ2-7, with 16 bases that match TRBD2. This CDR3 has 18 amino acids. Germline lookup yields CDR1 SGHAT and CDR2 FQNNGV. The J segment lost 3 bases and the V segment lost 5 bases, leaving 10 bases of the junction unmatched. The CDR3 loop reads CASSPQGLAGGGIYEQYF. CDR3 DNA: TGTGCCAGCAGCCCCCAGGGACTAGCGGGAGGGGGAATCTACGAGCAGTACTTC.

This clonotype occurred once. Mismatch with germline at one junction end may stem from a read error. The chain combines TRBV11-2 with TRBJ2-7, with 9 bases identical to TRBD1. Germline assignment: CDR1 SGHAT and CDR2 FQNNGV. The CDR3 loop spans 14 amino acids. The DNA for the CDR3 is TGCGCCAGCAGCCCGGGACAGGGTCGACTCGAGCAGTACTTC. Translation gives CASSPGQGRLEQYF.

The chain links TRBV20-1 to TRBJ2-4; possible D gene TRBD2, 5 bases. The V end lost 4 bases, the J end lost 7 bases, and 17 bases lay between the germline ends. The CDR3 has 14 amino acids. Germline V gene data show CDR1 as DFQATT and CDR2 as SNEGSKA (reference sequence). The CDR3 region is CSATPSGRRNIQYF. The CDR3 DNA sequence: TGCAGTGCTACCCCCAGCGGCCGACGGAACATTCAGTACTTC.

This clonotype has at least ten counts. This sequence joins TRBV12-3 or TRBV12-4 and TRBJ2-2, with 9 bases lining up with TRBD2. CDR3 length: 16 residues. V gave up 3 bases and J gave up 4 bases; unmatched junction bases: 6. The CDR3 DNA reads TGTGCCAGCAGTTTTCTTAGCGGGAGTACCACCGGGGAGCTGTTTTTT. Its translation is CASSFLSGSTTGELFF.

V usage is TRBV5-4 and J usage is TRBJ2-2, with 14 bases identical to TRBD2. CDR1 and CDR2 from the germline V gene are SGHNT and YYREEE (reference sequence). This CDR3 region has 15 residues. The V and J ends lost 4 bases and 8 bases, in that order; junction bases with no gene match: 4. CDR3 in amino acids: CASSPGTSGSGELFF. In DNA, the CDR3 is TGTGCCAGCAGCCCTGGGACTAGCGGGAGTGGGGAGCTGTTTTTT.

About this clonotype itself: A read error may explain this, as a much larger clone is one base away. The chain has TRBV12-3 or TRBV12-4 and TRBJ2-3, with 11 nucleotides matching TRBD2. This CDR3 is built from 16 residues. Losses at the gene ends were 6 bases for V and 1 base for J; bases not matched to a gene: 6. CDR3 DNA: TGTGCCAGCAGGCTAGCGGGAGGTTTGGGCACAGATACGCAGTATTTT. It codes for CASRLAGGLGTDTQYF.

The chain couples TRBV28 to TRBJ2-5, with D perhaps TRBD2 (6 bases). The germline V gene encodes CDR1 MDHEN and CDR2 SYDVKM. The CDR3 sequence is 14 residues long. With 8 bases removed from V and 1 base from J, the gap between germline ends came to 14 bases. CDR3 in DNA: TGTGCCAGCGGTCTCACGGGGGTCCAAGAGACCCAGTACTTC. Its translation is CASGLTGVQETQYF.

In the case of this clonotype: At one end the junction does not follow the germline gene, possibly because of a read error. The chain employs TRBV20-1 and TRBJ2-7, with D unresolved. Germline loops: CDR1 DFQATT, CDR2 SNEGSKA (reference sequence). The CDR3 sequence is 13 residues long. The CDR3 sequence is CSASKERPYEQCF. DNA for the CDR3: TGCAGTGCTTCCAAGGAGCGTCCCTACGAGCAGTGCTTC.

This clonotype showed up just a few times. The chain carries TRBV5-1 and TRBJ2-3, with 8 bases identical to TRBD2. The germline gives CDR1 SGHRS, CDR2 YFSETQ. After removal of 5 bases from V and 5 bases from J, the junction contained 7 bases not matched to a gene. The length of the CDR3 is 14 residues. CDR3 sequence: CASSAGGGGDTQYF. In DNA, the CDR3 is TGCGCCAGCAGTGCGGGAGGCGGAGGAGATACGCAGTATTTT.

This clonotype came up many times. V and J are TRBV15 and TRBJ2-7; D is undetermined. The CDR3 runs 13 residues. The germline CDR1 and CDR2 sequences are LNHNV and YYDKDF (reference sequence). Trimming stripped 0 bases from V and 4 bases from J, with 7 bases between. CDR3 DNA: TGTGCCACCAGCAGAGATGAGATGTACGAGCAGTACTTC. Protein product: CATSRDEMYEQYF.

Points on this clonotype: Since a much larger clone is just one base distant, this may be a read error. This rearrangement joins TRBV11-3 to TRBJ2-5, with 14 bases aligning to TRBD2. From germline, CDR1 is SGHNT and CDR2 YENEEA. The CDR3 sequence is 16 residues long. V shed 5 bases, J shed 7 bases, and the junction held 9 bases outside the gene matches. The CDR3 nucleotides read TGTGCCAGCAGCCCAGGGACTAGCGGGAGTGAAATGACCCAGTACTTC. It codes for CASSPGTSGSEMTQYF.

This clonotype was picked up many times. The V and J genes are TRBV2 and TRBJ2-5, with D possibly being TRBD1 or TRBD2 (5 bases each). V lost 1 base and J lost 3, with 15 bases in between. The CDR3 runs 16 residues. The V gene's germline CDR1 is SNHLY and CDR2 FYNNEI. CDR3 nucleotide sequence: TGTGCCAGCAGTGAAGGTACCGGGGCCGGTGAAGAGACCCAGTACTTC. The encoded protein is CASSEGTGAGEETQYF.

This clonotype was recorded many times. The V gene is TRBV7-9, the J gene TRBJ2-7; 7 positions agree with TRBD1. The V gene end was trimmed by 7 bases and the J gene end by 4 bases; junction bases not matched to a gene: 10. Germline V gives CDR1 SEHNR, CDR2 FQNEAQ (reference sequence). The CDR3 contains 14 residues. The CDR3 spells CASTLPGQLYEQYF. The CDR3 DNA sequence: TGTGCCAGCACCCTACCGGGACAGCTTTACGAGCAGTACTTC. The variable domain in full, completed from reference TRBV7-9 and TRBJ2-7, reads DTGVSQNPRHKITKRGQNVTFRCDPISEHNRLYWYRQTLGQGPEFLTYFQNEAQLEKSRLLSDRFSAERPKGSFSTLEIQRTEQGDSAMYLCASTLPGQLYEQYFGPGTRLTVT.

This clonotype has a handful of counts. This is likely a read error, given that the CDR3 carries no conserved phenylalanine or tryptophan at its end. The chain is built from TRBV2 and TRBJ2-3, with 13 positions matching TRBD2. V gave up 10 bases and J gave up 6 bases; unmatched junction bases: 13. The CDR3 extends over 16 amino acids. Germline lookup yields CDR1 SNHLY and CDR2 FYNNEI. This CDR3 reads CATTHPGTSGIDTQYL. In nucleotides, the CDR3 is TGTGCCACTACTCATCCCGGGACTAGCGGGATCGATACGCAGTATCTT.

This clonotype came up many times. V is TRBV7-8 and J is TRBJ2-2; perhaps TRBD1 as D (5 bases). The CDR3 is 15 amino acids. The V end was cut by 4 bases, the J end by 3 bases, with 12 bases between. The germline gives CDR1 SGHVS, CDR2 FQNEAQ. This chain's CDR3 is CASSSRAYDTGELFF. The DNA of the CDR3 is TGTGCCAGCAGCTCCAGGGCGTACGACACCGGGGAGCTGTTTTTT.

This clonotype occurred many times. The chain joins TRBV28 to TRBJ2-7, with D maybe TRBD1 (6 bases). This CDR3 is 14 amino acids long. Trimming took 5 bases from V and 5 from J, leaving 16 bases between them. Germline values: CDR1 MDHEN, CDR2 SYDVKM. The CDR3 loop is CASSTPSRGNEQYF. In nucleotides, the CDR3 is TGTGCCAGCAGTACTCCTTCCAGGGGTAACGAGCAGTACTTC.

A remark on this clonotype: An end of the junction differs from the germline gene, which may be a read error. The genes are TRBV6-1 and TRBJ1-4; a possible D gene is TRBD1 (5 bases). The CDR3 totals 14 residues. CDR1 is MNHNS, CDR2 SASEGT, per germline. CDR3: CTSRLTVANEKLFF. The CDR3 DNA is TGTACCAGCAGGTTGACAGTAGCTAATGAAAAACTGTTTTTT.

This clonotype was detected ten times or more. J is TRBJ2-5 and V is TRBV11-2; TRBD1 aligns across 9 bases. The CDR3 contains 13 residues. Looked up from germline, CDR1 is SGHAT and CDR2 is FQNNGV. V trimming: 4 bases; J trimming: 3 bases; junction bases outside the gene matches: 0. The CDR3 coding sequence is TGTGCCAGCAGCTGGGACAGGGAAGAGACCCAGTACTTC. It is translated as CASSWDREETQYF.

This clonotype was counted many times. CDR3 region: CASSRLGYQETQYF. The CDR3 DNA is TGTGCCAGCAGCCGATTAGGGTACCAAGAGACCCAGTACTTC. The rearrangement joins TRBV11-2 to TRBJ2-5, with D unresolved. Germline CDR1 and CDR2: SGHAT and FQNNGV. CDR3 size: 14 residues. Trimming took off 5 bases at V and 0 bases at J, with 10 bases between the two ends.